Detailed here is one T cell receptor (beta chain). What it binds is unknown. This sample stems from a study of cytomegalovirus exposure and HLA in healthy donors. Study information: A subsequent analysis reported that the 100 to 150 validation repertoires were produced on the same platform that had also been used for the 666 first-cohort repertoires.

This table comes from immunoSEQ multiplex PCR, and its TCRdb copy is limited to in-frame clones, with some not included. This table has approximately 99,000 clones, 90% to 97% appearing once. Study findings and constraints: In vitro work confirmed that three CMV-associated chains recognize CMV antigens. There were around 160 TCR beta chains listed as cytomegalovirus-associated.

The donors were in the approximately 120-subject validation cohort, distinct from the approximately 700-subject first cohort. CDR1 and CDR2 from the germline V gene are SGDLS and YYNGEE. With 3 bases clipped from V and 3 bases from J, the junction kept 5 bases outside the gene matches. The CDR3 loop spans 14 amino acids. Input material: PBMCs. The rearrangement uses TRBV9 and TRBJ1-2; 7 nucleotides line up with TRBD1. The TCR sequence derives from a woman aged 18 to 35 in good health and CMV-seronegative. DNA of the CDR3: TGTGCCAGCAGCGAAGTAGGGGGCGACTATGGCTACACCTTC. It specifies CASSEVGGDYGYTF.